These 5 T cell receptor beta chains were sequenced from one sample in a study of beta chain features in type 1 diabetes. The sequenced template was cDNA made from the entire isolated RNA. This table comes from immunoSEQ multiplex PCR, and its TCRdb copy is limited to in-frame clones, with some not included. The sample holds fewer than 45,000 clones; 64% are singletons and the top ten take approximately 2%. Material: Tregs from blood. The receptors were gathered from a woman aged 30 to 39 in good health.

The chain employs TRBV30 and TRBJ1-1, with TRBD1 matching 7 bases. This CDR3 has 13 amino acids. The germline V gene has CDR1 GTSNPN and CDR2 SVGIG (reference sequence). J lost 8 bases, V lost 1 base, and 7 bases had no gene match. CDR3 in DNA: TGTGCCTGGAGTGCGGAAACAGGGGAAGAAGCTTTCTTT. As protein: CAWSAETGEEAFF.

J is TRBJ2-3 and V is TRBV4-2; 9 bases line up with TRBD2. Germline values: CDR1 LGHNA, CDR2 YNFKEQ. Germline trimming cut 0 bases from V and 1 base from J; bases unmatched to any gene: 5. The CDR3 extends over 17 amino acids. CDR3 nucleotide sequence: TGTGCCAGCAGCCAAGAGAAAATAGCGGGAGGCACAGATACGCAGTATTTT. Its protein is CASSQEKIAGGTDTQYF.

The V and J genes are TRBV10-2 and TRBJ2-1, with D tentatively TRBD1 (6 bases). The CDR3 runs to 16 residues. Trimming removed 3 bases at V and 4 bases at J, with 16 bases between. Per germline, CDR1 WSHSY and CDR2 SAAADI. In DNA, the CDR3 is TGCGCCAGCAGTGACCACCAGGGGAAGGGGTACAATGAGCAGTTCTTC. Translating gives CASSDHQGKGYNEQFF.

The rearrangement links TRBV7-7 to TRBJ2-5; weak D call: TRBD1 (7 bases). The germline CDR1 and CDR2 sequences are SSHAT and FNYEAQ (reference sequence). The CDR3 sequence is 12 residues long. Written as DNA, the CDR3 is TGTGCTGCGGGACAGAACCAAGAGACCCAGTACTTC. Protein product: CAAGQNQETQYF.

This clone was found once. V usage is TRBV7-2 and J usage is TRBJ2-4; perhaps TRBD2 as D (6 bases). This CDR3 region has 12 residues. Trimming took off 4 bases at V and 15 bases at J, with 16 bases between the two ends. Germline V CDR1 and CDR2: SGHTA, FQGNSA. The CDR3 bases are TGTGCCAGCAGCTCCCCGGGACTTTTTCGGTACTTC. This sequence encodes CASSSPGLFRYF. The whole variable domain, remainder taken from reference TRBV7-2 and TRBJ2-4, is GAGVSQSPSNKVTEKGKDVELRCDPISGHTALYWYRQSLGQGLEFLIYFQGNSAPDKSGLPSDRFSAERTGGSVSTLTIQRTQQEDSAVYLCASSSPGLFRYFGAGTRLSVL.